This TCR beta chain was sequenced in a study of cytomegalovirus exposure and HLA in healthy donors. Study at large: A later analysis reported the same platform for the 90 to 150 validation repertoires and the approximately 640 first-cohort repertoires. Broader study findings: According to a later analysis, TCR clusters from the first cohort tended to co-occur in the 120 or so validation repertoires. Researchers reported that a few CMV-associated chains were confirmed in vitro as CMV antigen-specific.

Germline CDR1 LNHNV, CDR2 YYDKDF (reference sequence). This CDR3 has 14 amino acids. V was cut by 0 bases and J by 6 bases, with 11 bases left in between. Produced via immunoSEQ multiplex PCR; TCRdb's table is partial and in-frame only. Here the sample spans about 330,000 clones, roughly 90% being singletons. A remark on this clone: What it recognizes is unknown.

Sequenced: PBMCs. This TCR came from a woman under 30 in good health and CMV-seronegative. The gene calls are TRBV15 and TRBJ1-2; D is ambiguous. This CDR3 is CATSRDKSIHGYTF. CDR3 coding DNA: TGTGCCACCAGCAGAGATAAAAGCATACATGGCTACACCTTC.